This passage covers 20 T cell receptor beta chains from one sample sequenced in a study of identical twins. Using its own MiXCR run on the 5' RACE reads, TCRdb lists one record per CDR3 protein. The data contain under 1 million distinct CDR3 sequences, roughly an eighth of them singletons. These data were also reused for a study on yellow fever vaccine responses in identical twins.

The sequenced sample was PBMCs. The receptors shown here come from a woman in her late teens or twenties in good health.

This rearrangement joins TRBV19 to TRBJ2-1, with D tentatively TRBD2 (6 bases). The CDR3 runs 11 residues. V lost 8 bases, J lost 15 bases, and 17 bases lay in between. From germline, CDR1 is LNHDA and CDR2 SQIVND (reference sequence). CDR3 amino acids: CASCRGIRLFF. Here the CDR3 DNA reads TGTGCCAGTTGCCGGGGGATTCGGTTGTTCTTC.

The chain employs TRBV2 and TRBJ2-1; 7 nucleotides line up with TRBD2. The V gene's germline CDR1 is SNHLY and CDR2 FYNNEI. The J segment lost 2 bases and the V segment lost 1 base, leaving 2 bases of the junction unmatched. The CDR3 totals 15 residues. The CDR3 protein is CASSEERDPYNEQFF. The DNA for the CDR3 is TGTGCCAGCAGTGAAGAGCGGGACCCCTACAATGAGCAGTTCTTC. Filled out from reference TRBV2 and TRBJ2-1, the complete variable domain reads EPEVTQTPSHQVTQMGQEVILRCVPISNHLYFYWYRQILGQKVEFLVSFYNNEISEKSEIFDDQFSVERPDGSNFTLKIRSTKLEDSAMYFCASSEERDPYNEQFFGPGTRLTVL.

This clonotype was recorded many times. The chain recombines TRBV5-1 with TRBJ1-1, with TRBD1 as a possible D gene (5 bases). Germline V gene sequence: CDR1 SGHRS, CDR2 YFSETQ. The V and J ends lost 2 bases and 0 bases respectively, with 14 bases between them. This CDR3 contains 16 residues. The CDR3 loop reads CASSLSTEIMNTEAFF. The CDR3 DNA follows: TGCGCCAGCAGCTTATCGACAGAAATTATGAACACTGAAGCTTTCTTT.

This clonotype came up many times. The chain joins TRBV12-3 or TRBV12-4 to TRBJ2-1; a weak D match, TRBD2 (5 bases). V was pared by 2 bases and J by 6 bases, with 14 bases between. The CDR3 covers 15 residues. The CDR3 DNA is TGTGCCAGCAGTTTATGGCGCGGAGGATTCAATGAGCAGTTCTTC. Amino acids: CASSLWRGGFNEQFF.

This clonotype has only a few counts. This sequence joins TRBV2 and TRBJ1-5, with D possibly matching TRBD1 (5 bases). CDR1 and CDR2 from the germline V gene are SNHLY and FYNNEI. The germline V and J ends were trimmed by 6 bases and 0 bases, with 6 bases remaining between them. The CDR3 is 13 amino acids. This CDR3 is CASRGDSNQPQHF. CDR3 nucleotides: TGTGCCAGCAGGGGGGATAGCAATCAGCCCCAGCATTTT.

CDR3 coding DNA: TGTGCCAGCAGTTTAGCCCCGGGACAGGGGGGGCGGGAGACCCAGTACTTC. This gives the protein CASSLAPGQGGRETQYF. The gene calls are TRBV12-3 or TRBV12-4 and TRBJ2-5; the match to TRBD1 covers 11 bases. The CDR3 is made up of 17 amino acids. V trimming: 0 bases; J trimming: 5 bases; junction bases outside the gene matches: 8.

The chain recombines TRBV5-6 with TRBJ1-6; D call uncertain. The CDR3 totals 15 residues. V dropped 0 bases and J dropped 8 bases, with 12 bases sitting between them. CDR1 and CDR2 from the germline V gene are SGHDT and YYEEEE. The CDR3 region has the DNA TGTGCCAGCAGCTTGGTTGTGAGCGGTGATTCACCCCTCCACTTT. Protein sequence: CASSLVVSGDSPLHF.

In its sample, this clonotype was seen many times. The V and J genes are TRBV7-9 and TRBJ2-7, with D tentatively TRBD1 (5 bases). Germline V lookup: CDR1 SEHNR, CDR2 FQNEAQ (reference sequence). The V and J ends lost 5 bases and 0 bases respectively, with 11 bases between them. The CDR3 runs to 14 residues. CDR3 bases: TGTGCCAGCAGCGAAGTAGACAGCTCCTACGAGCAGTACTTC. It encodes CASSEVDSSYEQYF.

There are a few counts of this clonotype. The chain joins TRBV6-5 to TRBJ2-1, with D maybe TRBD2 (5 bases). This CDR3 comprises 15 residues. The V gene's germline CDR1 is MNHEY and CDR2 SVGAGI. The V end lost 0 bases, the J end lost 7 bases, and 13 bases lay between the germline ends. In DNA, the CDR3 is TGTGCCAGCAGTTACTCGGCAGGACTGGAGAATGAGCAGTTCTTC. It codes for CASSYSAGLENEQFF.

This chain joins TRBV28 and TRBJ2-7, with D unclear. V lost 3 bases to trimming and J lost 5 bases, with 5 bases between them. The CDR3 sequence is 11 residues long. Per the germline V gene, CDR1 is MDHEN and CDR2 is SYDVKM. For the CDR3, the DNA is TGTGCCAGCAGTTTGTGGGACGAGCAGTACTTC. The encoded protein is CASSLWDEQYF. Variable domain in full (rest from reference TRBV28 and TRBJ2-7): DVKVTQSSRYLVKRTGEKVFLECVQDMDHENMFWYRQDPGLGLRLIYFSYDVKMKEKGDIPEGYSVSREKKERFSLILESASTNQTSMYLCASSLWDEQYFGPGTRLTVT.

This clonotype was seen only a few times. The chain uses TRBV3-1 and TRBJ2-5; TRBD2 matches 13 bases. This CDR3 comprises 20 residues. Germline CDR1 LGHDT, CDR2 YNNKEL (reference sequence). V dropped 0 bases and J dropped 1; count of bases not matched to a gene: 11. In nucleotides, the CDR3 is TGTGCCAGCAGCCAAGAGTTCGGGACTAGCGGGAAAAGGGTCCAAGAGACCCAGTACTTC. Translation gives CASSQEFGTSGKRVQETQYF.

The chain has TRBV12-3 or TRBV12-4 and TRBJ2-3; tentative D call: TRBD2 (7 bases). The V end was cut by 5 bases, the J end by 4 bases, with 22 bases between. The CDR3 sequence is 17 residues long. The CDR3 loop is CASSPGRTGGYADTQYF. The DNA for the CDR3 is TGTGCCAGCAGTCCCGGGAGAACGGGGGGCTATGCAGATACGCAGTATTTT.

This chain links TRBV4-1 with TRBJ1-5, with D perhaps TRBD1 (6 bases). V was shortened by 2 bases and J by 7 bases, with 12 bases between the two germline ends. CDR1 and CDR2 (germline): MGHRA, YSYEKL. The length of the CDR3 is 14 residues. The CDR3 reads CASSQTGSRQPQHF. The CDR3 coding sequence is TGCGCCAGCAGCCAAACAGGGTCTCGGCAGCCCCAGCATTTT.

This clonotype was observed a few times. This chain joins TRBV7-2 and TRBJ1-1, with 7 bases identical to TRBD1. This CDR3 has 11 residues. Unmatched junction bases numbered 10, after V lost 9 bases and J lost 12 bases. CDR1 is SGHTA, CDR2 FQGNSA, per germline. For the CDR3, the DNA is TGTGCCAGTTCGACAGGGATCATTCCTTTCTTT. Its protein product is CASSTGIIPFF.

The table lists this clonotype with a few counts. This sequence joins TRBV12-3 or TRBV12-4 and TRBJ2-7; 9 bases line up with TRBD2. This CDR3 is built from 15 residues. The ends lost 5 bases at V and 3 bases at J; junction bases unmatched: 8. CDR3 sequence (DNA): TGTGCCAGCAGTCCCGGTAGCGGGGGTGGCTACGAGCAGTACGTC. It yields the protein CASSPGSGGGYEQYV.

The table lists this clonotype with a few counts. CDR3 residues: CSARTTQGSGELFF. The CDR3 DNA is TGCAGTGCTAGGACAACCCAGGGGTCCGGGGAGCTGTTTTTT. V gene TRBV20-1 combines with J gene TRBJ2-2, with D perhaps TRBD1 (6 bases). Germline V gene lookup returns CDR1 DFQATT and CDR2 SNEGSKA (reference sequence). The germline V and J ends were trimmed by 3 bases and 6 bases, with 14 bases remaining between them. CDR3 size: 14 residues.

V is TRBV5-1 and J is TRBJ2-3; D is unresolved. CDR1 is SGHRS, CDR2 YFSETQ, per germline. Trimming cost V 2 bases and J 6 bases, with 13 bases left between them. The CDR3 is made up of 14 amino acids. The CDR3, as DNA: TGCGCCAGCAGCTTAGAAAAACCTGGGGATACGCAGTATTTT. It is translated as CASSLEKPGDTQYF.

This clonotype was seen repeatedly, ten times or more. The chain is built from TRBV15 and TRBJ2-1, with 7 bases fitting TRBD2. The germline CDR1 and CDR2 sequences are LNHNV and YYDKDF (reference sequence). Unmatched junction bases numbered 9, after V lost 3 bases and J lost 7 bases. This CDR3 region has 15 residues. CDR3 loop: CATSSELARRNEQFF. CDR3 DNA sequence: TGTGCCACCAGCAGTGAACTAGCGAGGAGGAATGAGCAGTTCTTC.

The table lists this clonotype with a few counts. The chain links TRBV5-8 to TRBJ2-7, with 8 bases fitting TRBD1. In germline, CDR1 is SGHTS, CDR2 YDEGEE. J was trimmed by 2 bases and V by 4 bases; bases with no gene match: 8. CDR3 length: 15 residues. The DNA of the CDR3 is TGTGCCAGCAGCAGGACAGGGCAGCAGACCTACGAGCAGTACTTC. It yields the protein CASSRTGQQTYEQYF.

This clonotype was found many times. This chain links TRBV18 with TRBJ1-1; D is possibly TRBD1 (6 bases). The V end lost 8 bases, the J end lost 1 base, and 11 bases lay between the germline ends. The length of the CDR3 is 13 residues. CDR1 is KGHSH, CDR2 LQKENI, per germline. Here the CDR3 reads CASSRGENTEAFF. DNA of the CDR3: TGTGCCAGCAGCAGGGGCGAGAACACTGAAGCTTTCTTT. Using reference TRBV18 and TRBJ1-1 for the parts outside the CDR3, the full variable domain is NAGVMQNPRHLVRRRGQEARLRCSPMKGHSHVYWYRQLPEEGLKFMVYLQKENIIDESGMPKERFSAEFPKEGPSILRIQQVVRGDSAAYFCASSRGENTEAFFGQGTRLTVV.